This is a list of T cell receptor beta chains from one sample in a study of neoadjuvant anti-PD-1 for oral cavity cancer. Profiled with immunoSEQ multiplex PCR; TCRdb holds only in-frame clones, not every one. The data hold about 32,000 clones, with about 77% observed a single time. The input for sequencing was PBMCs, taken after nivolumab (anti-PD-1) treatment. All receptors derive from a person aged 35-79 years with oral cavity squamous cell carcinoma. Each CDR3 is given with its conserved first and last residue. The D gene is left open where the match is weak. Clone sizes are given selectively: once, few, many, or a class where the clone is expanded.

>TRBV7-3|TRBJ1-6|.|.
CASSLAAQGVNYNSPLHF
TGTGCCAGCAGCTTAGCCGCACAGGGTGTTAACTATAATTCACCCCTCCACTTT
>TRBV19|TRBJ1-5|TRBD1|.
CASSRTRTGLNQPQHF
TGTGCCAGTAGCCGCACCCGGACAGGGCTCAATCAGCCCCAGCATTTT
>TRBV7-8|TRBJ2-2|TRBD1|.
CASSLSATGGSHGELFF
TGTGCCAGCAGCTTATCGGCGACAGGGGGCAGTCACGGGGAGCTGTTTTTT
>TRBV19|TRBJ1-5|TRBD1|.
CASSGTGDQPQHF
TGTGCCAGTAGTGGGACAGGGGATCAGCCCCAGCATTTT
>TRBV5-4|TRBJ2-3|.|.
CASSFGASVGTLADTQYF
TGTGCCAGCAGCTTTGGGGCATCCGTCGGGACACTCGCAGATACGCAGTATTTT
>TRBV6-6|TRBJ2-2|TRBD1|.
CASSSDRGNDYGELFF
TGTGCCAGCAGTTCGGACAGGGGAAATGATTACGGGGAGCTGTTTTTT
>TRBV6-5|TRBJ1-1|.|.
CATRPLGTEAFF
TGTGCCACCCGACCGTTGGGGACTGAAGCTTTCTTT
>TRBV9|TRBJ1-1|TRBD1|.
CASSPRQGNTEAFF
TGTGCCAGCAGCCCACGACAGGGCAACACTGAAGCTTTCTTT
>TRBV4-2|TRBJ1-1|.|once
CASSQTPEREWAFF
TGTGCCAGCAGCCAAACCCCCGAAAGGGAATGGGCTTTCTTT
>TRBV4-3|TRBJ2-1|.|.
CASSRAGTKNNEQFF
TGCGCCAGCAGCCGTGCCGGGACAAAAAACAATGAGCAGTTCTTC
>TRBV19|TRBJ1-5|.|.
CASSPQSYQPQHF
TGTGCCAGTAGTCCACAGAGTTATCAGCCCCAGCATTTT